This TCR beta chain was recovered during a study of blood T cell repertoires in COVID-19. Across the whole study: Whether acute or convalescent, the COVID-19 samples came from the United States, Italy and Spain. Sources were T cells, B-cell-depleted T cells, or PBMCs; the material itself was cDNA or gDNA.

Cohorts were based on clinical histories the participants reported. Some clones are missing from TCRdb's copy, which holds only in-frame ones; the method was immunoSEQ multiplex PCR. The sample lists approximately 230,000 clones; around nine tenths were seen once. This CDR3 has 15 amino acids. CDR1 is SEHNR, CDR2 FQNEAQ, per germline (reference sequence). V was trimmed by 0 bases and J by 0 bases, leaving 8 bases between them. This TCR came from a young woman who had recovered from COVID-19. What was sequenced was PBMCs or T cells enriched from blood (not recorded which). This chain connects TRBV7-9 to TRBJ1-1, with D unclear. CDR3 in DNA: TGTGCCAGCAGCTTAGCGACACTCATGAACACTGAAGCTTTCTTT. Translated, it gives CASSLATLMNTEAFF.